The rows below give T cell receptor beta chains drawn from one sample of a study of blood T cell repertoires in COVID-19. The data were produced by immunoSEQ multiplex PCR, yet TCRdb's version contains in-frame clones alone and is incomplete. The sample lists 100,000 or so clones, more than 70% occurring once. Specimen: peripheral blood. The receptor set was obtained from a woman over 75 with acute or convalescent COVID-19. CDR3s include the opening cysteine and the closing phenylalanine or tryptophan. The D gene is left open where the match is weak. A clone size is listed for some rows: how often the clone was seen (once, few, many), or a class if it is expanded.

TRBJ1-2,TRBV27,NA,NA,CASSSRQGARGYTF,TGTGCCAGCAGTTCCCGTCAAGGGGCGCGTGGCTACACCTTC
TRBJ1-2,TRBV19,NA,NA,CASSLGQSNYGYTF,TGTGCCAGTAGCCTAGGACAGAGTAACTATGGCTACACCTTC
TRBJ1-1,TRBV18,NA,few,CASSRILGDTEAFF,TGTGCCAGCTCACGTATACTCGGGGACACTGAAGCTTTCTTT
TRBJ1-2,TRBV10-3,NA,many,CAISESRGGYGYTF,TGTGCCATCAGTGAGTCGAGAGGAGGCTATGGCTACACCTTC
TRBJ2-5,TRBV4-2,NA,NA,CASSHRDSSETQYF,TGTGCCAGCAGCCACCGGGACTCGTCAGAGACCCAGTACTTC
TRBJ2-7,TRBV12-3/TRBV12-4,NA,NA,CASTTGQINEQYF,TGTGCCAGCACCACAGGACAGATCAACGAGCAGTACTTC
TRBJ1-2,TRBV10-3,NA,NA,CAIRDQGLGGYTF,TGTGCCATCAGGGACCAGGGCCTGGGCGGCTACACCTTC
TRBJ2-7,TRBV6-6,TRBD1,NA,CASFGTASSYEQYF,TGTGCCAGTTTCGGGACAGCCAGCTCCTACGAGCAGTACTTC
TRBJ2-5,TRBV27,TRBD2,NA,CASHPLAGVQETQYF,TGTGCCAGCCACCCCCTAGCGGGGGTCCAAGAGACCCAGTACTTC
TRBJ1-4,TRBV3-1/TRBV3-2,NA,NA,CASSQFLLNEKLFF,TGTGCCAGCAGCCAATTCCTACTAAATGAAAAACTGTTTTTT
TRBJ2-5,TRBV5-4,TRBD2,many,CASSLVVAGQETQYF,TGTGCCAGCAGCTTGGTAGTAGCGGGGCAAGAGACCCAGTACTTC
TRBJ1-1,TRBV18,NA,NA,CASSGGRDTEAFF,TGTGCCAGCTCAGGGGGGAGGGACACTGAAGCTTTCTTT
TRBJ2-7,TRBV2,NA,few,CASRLSSYEQYF,TGTGCCAGTCGACTGAGCTCCTACGAGCAGTACTTC
TRBJ2-7,TRBV12-3/TRBV12-4,NA,NA,CAISQGTSYEQYF,TGTGCCATCTCACAGGGTACTTCCTACGAGCAGTACTTC